These T cell receptor beta chains were read from a single sample in a study of T cells after yellow fever vaccination. TCRdb reanalysed the 5' RACE reads using MiXCR and keeps one entry per CDR3 protein. The profile shows 150,000 to 200,000 distinct CDR3 sequences, about 10% of them singletons. Sequences were derived from CD8+ T cells sorted from PBMCs, sampled 15 days after the yellow fever booster vaccination. These receptors came from a man between 18 and 35 years old who received the YFV17D yellow fever vaccine. CDR3s include the opening cysteine and the closing phenylalanine or tryptophan. A D gene is named only where the DNA matches it firmly. Some rows have no size entry. The others give once, few or many, or a class for an expanded clone.

J	V	D	size	DNA	CDR3
TRBJ1-2	TRBV27	-	many	TGTGCCAGCAGTTTGGACAGCTACTATGGCTACACCTTC	CASSLDSYYGYTF
TRBJ2-3	TRBV9	-	few	TGTGCCAGCAGCGTAGCAAGGGGTAAAACAGATACGCAGTATTTT	CASSVARGKTDTQYF
TRBJ1-5	TRBV27	-	many	TGTGCCAGCAGTTGGACGGGCCAGCCCCAGCATTTT	CASSWTGQPQHF
TRBJ2-5	TRBV20-1	TRBD1	-	TGCAGAGATTACAGGGGTAGGGGAGAGACCCAGTACTTC	CRDYRGRGETQYF
TRBJ1-3	TRBV7-9	-	few	TGTGCCAGCAGCTTACGTGGGGGCGAGACTGGAAACACCATATATTTT	CASSLRGGETGNTIYF
TRBJ2-1	TRBV5-4	-	-	TGTGCCAGCAGCTTGGTGGACCAGGACAATGAGCAGTTCTTC	CASSLVDQDNEQFF
TRBJ1-6	TRBV5-1	-	few	TGCGCCAGCAGCTGGACAGATAATTCACCCCTCCACTTT	CASSWTDNSPLHF
TRBJ2-3	TRBV7-2	TRBD2	few	TGTGCCAGCAGCTTCCTAGCGGGGGGTGATACGCAGTATTTT	CASSFLAGGDTQYF
TRBJ2-5	TRBV4-2	TRBD2	-	TGTGCCAGCAGCCAAGAAAGGGGCCAGCGGGGCCCGATTGTCCAGTACTTC	CASSQERGQRGPIVQYF
TRBJ2-1	TRBV12-3/TRBV12-4	-	-	TGTGCCAGCAGTTTCCAACCGACCTATCACCACAATGAGCAGTTCTTC	CASSFQPTYHHNEQFF
TRBJ1-1	TRBV4-3	-	many	TGCGCCAGCAGCTCCCGGTTGGGCACTGAAGCTTTCTTT	CASSSRLGTEAFF
TRBJ1-1	TRBV12-3/TRBV12-4	-	-	TGTGCCAGCAGACCCTCGCTTTCGGGCAACACTGAAGCTTTCTTT	CASRPSLSGNTEAFF
TRBJ2-3	TRBV7-9	TRBD2	few	TGTGCCAGCAGTCCTAGCGGGGGGGCCGACCCCTTCAGCACAGATACGCAGTATTTT	CASSPSGGADPFSTDTQYF
TRBJ2-7	TRBV10-2	-	few	TGCGCCAGCAGCGGCAGGGTCTCCTACGAGCAGTACTTC	CASSGRVSYEQYF
TRBJ2-1	TRBV5-6	-	-	TGTGCCAGCAGCTCATGGGTTCGGACCTACAATGAGCAGTTCTTC	CASSSWVRTYNEQFF
TRBJ2-5	TRBV20-1	TRBD1	few	TGCAGTGCGCCGCAATTCGGGACAGTAGGGGAGACCCAGTACTTC	CSAPQFGTVGETQYF
TRBJ2-3	TRBV4-1	TRBD1	few	TGCGCCAGCAGCCGGGCGGGACAGGGGGGAGCAGATACGCAGTATTTT	CASSRAGQGGADTQYF
TRBJ2-5	TRBV6-2/TRBV6-3	-	few	TGTGCCAGCGGGAATATTAGAGGCGTAGAGACCCAGTACTTC	CASGNIRGVETQYF
TRBJ2-5	TRBV20-1	TRBD2	-	TGCAGTGCTAGAGTCCGGGGGGGCGGGGTCCAAGAGACCCAGTACTTC	CSARVRGGGVQETQYF
TRBJ2-5	TRBV9	-	-	TGTGCCAGCAGGGGGGATGGGGAGACCCAGTACTTC	CASRGDGETQYF
TRBJ2-5	TRBV7-6	-	few	TGTGCCAGCAGCTTTGGAGGGTACCAAGAGACCCAGTACTTC	CASSFGGYQETQYF
TRBJ1-1	TRBV18	-	few	TGTGCCAGCTCACCCATATTCAGGGCGTCGAACACTGAAGCTTTCTTT	CASSPIFRASNTEAFF
TRBJ2-5	TRBV2	TRBD1	-	TGTGCCAGCAGCGGACAGGAAGATCAAGAGACCCAGTACTTC	CASSGQEDQETQYF
TRBJ2-2	TRBV9	-	few	TGTGCCAGCACAGAAATGGCAGGGAGCACCGGGGAGCTGTTTTTT	CASTEMAGSTGELFF
TRBJ2-3	TRBV7-9	-	-	TGTGCCAGCAGCAAGGGGCAGATTGGAGATACGCAGTATTTT	CASSKGQIGDTQYF
TRBJ2-4	TRBV6-2/TRBV6-3	-	-	TGTGCCAGCAGTTACTTAGGTCCCAAAAACATTCAGTACTTC	CASSYLGPKNIQYF
TRBJ1-5	TRBV27	-	many	TGTGCCAGCACGGCATTCGGACCTCATATCAGCAATCAGCCCCAGCATTTT	CASTAFGPHISNQPQHF
TRBJ2-3	TRBV24-1	-	few	TGTGCCACCAGCGACAGTTTGTATGCGGATACGCAGTATTTT	CATSDSLYADTQYF
TRBJ1-1	TRBV5-5	-	once	TGTGCCAGCAGCTTGAGTAGCACTGAAGCTTTCTTT	CASSLSSTEAFF
TRBJ2-7	TRBV20-1	-	-	TGCAGTGCTGCCGGTTCGGCAGGGGCATGGGGGGAGCAGTACTTC	CSAAGSAGAWGEQYF
TRBJ1-2	TRBV6-1	-	-	TGTGCCAGCAGTTTAAGGAGGGACGCCGCGGCTAACTATGGCTACACCTTC	CASSLRRDAAANYGYTF
TRBJ1-1	TRBV29-1	-	-	TGCAGCGTAACAAGCACTGAAGCTTTCTTT	CSVTSTEAFF
TRBJ2-5	TRBV4-1	-	-	TGCGCCAGTGTATCAGGGACAGAGACGGGGGGGACCCAGTACTTC	CASVSGTETGGTQYF
TRBJ1-1	TRBV5-4	-	few	TGTGCCAGCAGCTTCTGGGGGGCGATTGGGAACACTGAAGCTTTCTTT	CASSFWGAIGNTEAFF
TRBJ1-4	TRBV5-8	-	-	TGTGCCAGCAGCTTGTTAAGGGACGGGGATGAAAAACTGTTTTTT	CASSLLRDGDEKLFF
TRBJ1-3	TRBV11-2	-	few	TGTGCCAGCAGCTTACACCGCTGGAGCTCTGGAAACACCATATATTTT	CASSLHRWSSGNTIYF
TRBJ2-1	TRBV7-2	TRBD2	few	TGTGCCAGCAGCTGGGGGGACTACAGCTACAATGAGCAGTTCTTC	CASSWGDYSYNEQFF
TRBJ2-7	TRBV4-1	TRBD1	few	TGCGCCAGCAGCCAGTTCGGGACAGGGCAATACGAGCAGTACTTC	CASSQFGTGQYEQYF
TRBJ2-1	TRBV7-2	TRBD1	few	TGTGCCAGCAGCCCCGGACAGGGCCCCGTTGCGTTCTTC	CASSPGQGPVAFF
TRBJ2-1	TRBV4-3	-	-	TGCGCCAGCAGCCAAGATTCGGCAGGGCCATACAATGAGCAGTTCTTC	CASSQDSAGPYNEQFF
TRBJ1-1	TRBV5-1	-	many	TGCGCCAGCAGGGAGGGAGGAACTGAAGCTTTCTTT	CASREGGTEAFF